One and the same sample provided the 23 T cell receptor beta chains below, sequenced in a study of T cells in Graves' hyperthyroidism and ophthalmopathy. Template material for amplifying TCR beta CDR3 regions consisted of RNA transcripts. Carried out on the TCR CDR3, a first-round RT-PCR used the HTBI primer set. Via MiXCR, TCRdb re-called the multiplex PCR reads, giving one row per CDR3 protein. The data contain 600,000 to 700,000 distinct CDR3 sequences, roughly 14% of them singletons. Sequencing was performed on blood. The receptors shown here come from a woman between 35 and 50 years old with Graves' ophthalmopathy.

This clonotype appeared many times. The rearrangement uses TRBV9 and TRBJ1-1; 7 bases agree with TRBD1. The trim removed 1 base at V and 14 bases at J, leaving 17 bases unmatched. The V gene's germline CDR1 is SGDLS and CDR2 YYNGEE. There are 15 residues in the CDR3. The CDR3: CASSVSGGHSPSRFF. The CDR3 region has the DNA TGTGCCAGCAGCGTATCAGGGGGACACTCCCCAAGTCGGTTCTTT.

This clonotype was observed many times. This chain uses TRBV20-1 with TRBJ2-5; tentative D call: TRBD2 (6 bases). Germline CDR1 and CDR2: DFQATT and SNEGSKA (reference sequence). The CDR3 totals 15 residues. The V gene lost 3 bases and the J gene lost 1 base, with 15 bases spanning the gap. CDR3 sequence reads: CSARRGEVFQETQYF. The CDR3, as DNA: TGCAGTGCTAGGCGAGGGGAGGTATTCCAAGAGACCCAGTACTTC.

The J gene is TRBJ2-2, the V gene TRBV7-9; the D is unclear. Germline lookup yields CDR1 SEHNR and CDR2 FQNEAQ (reference sequence). V lost 2 bases and J lost 6, with 13 bases in between. The CDR3 has 15 residues. The CDR3 DNA is TGTGCCAGCAGCTTAACAAGCTCCGGAGCCGGGGAGCTGTTTTTT. Its translation is CASSLTSSGAGELFF.

This chain joins TRBV12-3 or TRBV12-4 and TRBJ1-1; D gene unclear. V lost 5 bases and J lost 0, with 13 bases in between. CDR3 length equals 15 residues. This CDR3 reads CASSPYSGVNTEAFF. The CDR3 nucleotides are TGTGCCAGCAGTCCCTATTCAGGAGTGAACACTGAAGCTTTCTTT.

The chain recombines TRBV11-2 with TRBJ2-7; no firm D call. Trimming stripped 5 bases from V and 7 bases from J, with 12 bases between. CDR3 length equals 12 residues. Germline-derived CDR1 and CDR2 are SGHAT and FQNNGV. CDR3 amino acids: CASSPIYREQYF. CDR3 nucleotide sequence: TGTGCCAGCAGCCCGATCTATCGGGAGCAGTACTTC.

The table lists this clonotype with many counts. In DNA, the CDR3 is TGTGCCAGCAGAAACACAGGGAAGCCTGAAGCTTTCTTT. Protein: CASRNTGKPEAFF. The chain is built from TRBV27 and TRBJ1-1, with D possibly being TRBD1 (6 bases). Per germline, CDR1 MNHEY and CDR2 SMNVEV (reference sequence). The CDR3 is made up of 13 amino acids. With 6 bases removed from V and 6 bases from J, the gap between germline ends came to 14 bases.

This clonotype was recorded a few times. V is TRBV28 and J is TRBJ1-1, with a weak D call TRBD1 (6 bases). Germline V gene data show CDR1 as MDHEN and CDR2 as SYDVKM. The CDR3 runs to 16 residues. V dropped 7 bases and J dropped 4 bases, with 22 bases sitting between them. The CDR3 region is CASTFYFRGVFTEAFF. The CDR3 DNA follows: TGTGCCAGCACTTTTTACTTCAGGGGCGTTTTCACTGAAGCTTTCTTT. Full variable domain (outside the CDR3, taken from reference TRBV28 and TRBJ1-1): DVKVTQSSRYLVKRTGEKVFLECVQDMDHENMFWYRQDPGLGLRLIYFSYDVKMKEKGDIPEGYSVSREKKERFSLILESASTNQTSMYLCASTFYFRGVFTEAFFGQGTRLTVV.

There are many counts of this clonotype. The genes are TRBV7-9 and TRBJ2-7, with TRBD1 matching 7 bases. This CDR3 has 16 residues. The trim removed 4 bases at V and 3 bases at J, leaving 12 bases unmatched. In germline, CDR1 is SEHNR, CDR2 FQNEAQ (reference sequence). Here the CDR3 reads CASSSRSRGRFYEQYF. The DNA for the CDR3 is TGTGCCAGCAGCTCACGCTCCAGGGGGAGATTCTACGAGCAGTACTTC.

The V gene is TRBV7-2, the J gene TRBJ1-1; D is unclear. Deletions cut 1 base from V and 2 bases from J, with 5 bases between. The CDR3 consists of 13 residues. Germline V CDR1 and CDR2: SGHTA, FQGNSA. DNA of the CDR3: TGTGCCAGCAGCTTAGATTTTAACACTGAAGCTTTCTTT. Its protein is CASSLDFNTEAFF.

This clonotype was found many times. A much larger clone differs by one base, so this may be a read error. The V and J genes are TRBV6-2 or TRBV6-3 and TRBJ2-7; no reliable D call. Germline CDR1 reads MNHEY; CDR2 reads SVGEGT. The CDR3 is made up of 14 amino acids. The CDR3 is CASRTMDQNYGQYF. The CDR3 nucleotides read TGTGCCAGCAGAACGATGGACCAAAACTACGGGCAGTACTTC.

This clonotype was seen many times. The gene calls are TRBV6-1 and TRBJ1-2, with a tentative D call TRBD1 (6 bases). From germline, CDR1 is MNHNS and CDR2 SASEGT. Trimming took 7 bases from V and 1 from J, leaving 19 bases between them. The CDR3 is 16 amino acids. The CDR3, as DNA: TGTGCCAGCATTGCGGGGGGCGCAGAATTTAACTATGGCTACACCTTC. It specifies CASIAGGAEFNYGYTF.

In regard to this clonotype: A clone one base away is much larger, so this may be a read error. The rearrangement uses TRBV11-1 and TRBJ1-1; 7 bases are a match to TRBD1. This CDR3 is built from 18 residues. Germline CDR1 and CDR2: SGHAT and FQDESV (reference sequence). CDR3 sequence: CASSLRGTVSLMNTEASF. CDR3 sequence (DNA): TGTGCCAGCAGCTTACGAGGGACAGTAAGTTTAATGAACACTGAAGCTTCCTTT.

The V gene is TRBV6-2 or TRBV6-3, the J gene TRBJ1-2; 8 positions agree with TRBD1. With 0 bases clipped from V and 3 bases from J, the junction kept 6 bases outside the gene matches. The CDR3 totals 16 residues. Germline-derived CDR1 and CDR2 are MNHEY and SVGEGT. The CDR3 nucleotides are TGTGCCAGCAGTTACTCGGGACAGGCATACGACTATGGCTACACCTTC. It translates to CASSYSGQAYDYGYTF.

This clonotype was seen only a few times. This chain uses TRBV6-1 with TRBJ2-7; 11 bases line up with TRBD2. The V segment lost 6 bases and the J segment 0 bases; nucleotides outside the gene matches: 7. Per the germline V gene, CDR1 is MNHNS and CDR2 is SASEGT. The CDR3 runs to 16 residues. The chain's CDR3 is CASSLTGLADSYEQYF. The CDR3 nucleotides are TGTGCCAGCAGCCTGACGGGACTAGCGGACTCCTACGAGCAGTACTTC.

This clonotype has at least ten counts. CDR3 loop: CASSLARGGANVLTF. As DNA, the CDR3 is TGTGCCAGCAGTTTAGCGCGGGGCGGGGCCAACGTCCTGACTTTC. The chain uses TRBV12-3 or TRBV12-4 and TRBJ2-6; D may be TRBD2 (6 bases). The CDR3 consists of 15 residues. Trimming removed 0 bases from V and 4 bases from J, with 7 bases in between.

This clonotype appeared many times. The rearrangement uses TRBV28 and TRBJ2-5; TRBD1 might be the D (5 bases). Trimming shortened V by 3 bases and J by 3 bases, and 8 bases separated the two germline ends. Germline assignment: CDR1 MDHEN and CDR2 SYDVKM. CDR3 size: 13 residues. The CDR3 nucleotides are TGTGCCAGCAGTTTCAGGGCGGAAGAGACCCAGTACTTC. This encodes CASSFRAEETQYF. Full variable domain (remainder filled in from reference TRBV28 and TRBJ2-5): DVKVTQSSRYLVKRTGEKVFLECVQDMDHENMFWYRQDPGLGLRLIYFSYDVKMKEKGDIPEGYSVSREKKERFSLILESASTNQTSMYLCASSFRAEETQYFGPGTRLLVL.

This clonotype occurred many times. V usage is TRBV5-1 and J usage is TRBJ1-1; 7 bases are shared with TRBD1. Losses at the gene ends were 2 bases for V and 5 bases for J; bases not matched to a gene: 6. Germline V CDR1 and CDR2: SGHRS, YFSETQ. The CDR3 spans 14 residues. The CDR3 DNA follows: TGCGCCAGCAGCTTCACAGGGGAGGGGACTGAAGCTTTCTTT. It codes for CASSFTGEGTEAFF.

This clonotype was observed many times. The chain has TRBV11-2 and TRBJ2-5; TRBD2 agrees at 8 bases. Germline loops: CDR1 SGHAT, CDR2 FQNNGV. Trimming removed 2 bases from V and 4 bases from J; junction bases left unmatched: 12. CDR3 length: 17 amino acids. This CDR3 is CASSLKGLASEVETQYF. Written as DNA, the CDR3 is TGTGCCAGCAGCTTAAAAGGACTAGCCAGCGAGGTAGAGACCCAGTACTTC.

At least ten counts were recorded for this clonotype. The chain uses TRBV19 and TRBJ2-7; TRBD2 aligns across 7 bases. With V trimmed by 7 bases and J by 7 bases, 13 bases remained unmatched. Germline V gene data show CDR1 as LNHDA and CDR2 as SQIVND (reference sequence). The CDR3 runs 14 residues. DNA of the CDR3: TGTGCCAGTACCACAGCGGGAACCTCAGGAGAGCAGTACTTC. Its translation is CASTTAGTSGEQYF.

This sequence joins TRBV6-5 and TRBJ1-1, with D hard to call. In germline, CDR1 is MNHEY, CDR2 SVGAGI. V lost 0 bases and J lost 0, with 8 bases in between. The CDR3 extends over 15 amino acids. The CDR3, as DNA: TGTGCCAGCAGTTACTCGATAGGGTTGAACACTGAAGCTTTCTTT. It yields the protein CASSYSIGLNTEAFF.

This clonotype occurred many times. The V call is TRBV6-2 or TRBV6-3, the J call TRBJ2-5; tentatively, D is TRBD1 or TRBD2 (6 bases each). Trimming cost V 2 bases and J 6 bases, with 10 bases left between them. The CDR3 consists of 13 residues. CDR1 and CDR2 (germline): MNHEY, SVGEGT. CDR3 loop: CASSYGGQQTQYF. CDR3 nucleotides: TGTGCCAGCAGTTACGGGGGGCAGCAGACCCAGTACTTC.

This clonotype was found many times. This rearrangement joins TRBV6-2 or TRBV6-3 to TRBJ1-2; no clear D. The CDR3 covers 14 residues. The germline gives CDR1 MNHEY, CDR2 SVGEGT. V was pared by 2 bases and J by 4 bases, with 11 bases between. The CDR3 DNA is TGTGCCAGCAGTTACCATCCGAGATCCTATGGCTACACCTTC. Its translation is CASSYHPRSYGYTF.

This clonotype appeared many times. The chain is built from TRBV12-3 or TRBV12-4 and TRBJ2-2; weak D call: TRBD1 (5 bases). Trimming left V 3 bases short and J 5 bases short, with 10 bases between. The CDR3 totals 14 residues. CDR3 sequence: CASSFWQGTGELFF. In DNA form, the CDR3 reads TGTGCCAGCAGTTTTTGGCAGGGAACCGGGGAGCTGTTTTTT.